The entry below describes one T cell receptor beta chain. The data were taken from a study of blood T cell repertoires in COVID-19. The overall study: The United States, Italy and Spain provided the acute and convalescent COVID-19 samples. The cDNA or gDNA used as material had been derived from T cells, B-cell-depleted T cells, or PBMCs.

Clones were read by immunoSEQ multiplex PCR, and TCRdb kept only the in-frame ones, dropping some. The table includes roughly 120,000 clones, 85% detected once. Trimming cost V 3 bases and J 11 bases; bases outside gene matches: 8. Germline loops: CDR1 SGHRS, CDR2 YFSETQ. This CDR3 has 13 residues. Patients at the Seattle site were enrolled during active infection and followed longitudinally. This sequence joins TRBV5-1 and TRBJ1-1; 9 bases line up with TRBD1. This sequence was found in a woman over 75 with COVID-19, enrolled during active disease. The sample comprised peripheral blood. DNA of the CDR3: TGCGCCAGCAGCTCCGGGACAGGGATTGGGGCTTTCTTT. This encodes CASSSGTGIGAFF. Supplemented by reference TRBV5-1 and TRBJ1-1, the full variable domain reads KAGVTQTPRYLIKTRGQQVTLSCSPISGHRSVSWYQQTPGQGLQFLFEYFSETQRNKGNFPGRFSGRQFSNSRSEMNVSTLELGDSALYLCASSSGTGIGAFFGQGTRLTVV.